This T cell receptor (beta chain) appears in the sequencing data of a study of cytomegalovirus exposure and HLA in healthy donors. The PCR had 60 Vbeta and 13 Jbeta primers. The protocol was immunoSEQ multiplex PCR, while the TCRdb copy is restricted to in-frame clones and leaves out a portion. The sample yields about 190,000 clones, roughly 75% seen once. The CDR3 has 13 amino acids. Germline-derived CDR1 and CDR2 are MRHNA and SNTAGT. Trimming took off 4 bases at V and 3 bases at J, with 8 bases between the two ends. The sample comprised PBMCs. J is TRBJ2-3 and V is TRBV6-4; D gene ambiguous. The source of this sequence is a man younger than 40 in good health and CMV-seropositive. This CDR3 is CASSGRRTDTQYF. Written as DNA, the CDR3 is TGTGCCAGCAGTGGGCGGCGGACAGATACGCAGTATTTT.